A selection of T cell receptor beta chains follows, all from one sample in a study of blood T cell repertoires in COVID-19. The repertoire was sequenced with immunoSEQ multiplex PCR; TCRdb's copy has only in-frame clones and lacks some. The data show about 170,000 clones, with 85% seen just once and 7.5% to 10% held by the top ten. The sample was peripheral blood. These receptors all stem from a woman aged 80 or over with COVID-19, enrolled during active disease. Each CDR3 is given with its conserved first and last residue. The order of the fields is V gene, clone size, D gene, J gene, CDR3 DNA, CDR3 protein. D genes are given only for firm matches. Size tells how often a clone was seen (once, few, many) or the class of an expanded clone, and some rows leave it out.

TRBV14,NA,TRBD1,TRBJ2-7,TGTGCCAGCAGCCTCGCAGGGGGCTCTTATTACGAGCAGTACTTC,CASSLAGGSYYEQYF
TRBV13,NA,TRBD2,TRBJ2-5,TGTGCCAGCAGCTTAGCGGGGGGAGGTGTGGAGACCCAGTACTTC,CASSLAGGGVETQYF
TRBV7-2,NA,NA,TRBJ2-2,TGTGCCAGCAGCCCTAGTATGGGGGGAAGCACCGGGGAGCTGTTTTTT,CASSPSMGGSTGELFF
TRBV11-3,NA,TRBD2,TRBJ2-7,TGTGCCAGCAGTTCAGGGAGGGCGGGCGAGCAGTACTTC,CASSSGRAGEQYF
TRBV11-3,NA,TRBD1,TRBJ2-7,TGTGCCAGCAGCCTTGCGGGACAGGGTTTCCACGAGCAGTACTTC,CASSLAGQGFHEQYF
TRBV9,NA,TRBD2,TRBJ2-5,TGTGCCAGCGGGAGGAGGGGAGCGGGAGTTGGAGAGACCCAGTACTTC,CASGRRGAGVGETQYF
TRBV7-3,NA,TRBD2,TRBJ2-1,TGTGCCAGCAGCTCCAGACTAGCGGGGGAGAATGAGCAGTTCTTC,CASSSRLAGENEQFF
TRBV12-3/TRBV12-4,NA,NA,TRBJ2-7,TGTGCCAGCAGCCTGTACGAGCAGTACTTC,CASSLYEQYF
TRBV5-4,NA,TRBD1,TRBJ1-2,TGTGCCAGCAGCTTGGCGGGGGGGACAGGGAATGGCTACACCTTC,CASSLAGGTGNGYTF
TRBV19,NA,TRBD1,TRBJ1-6,TGTGCCTCCGGGACAGGGGGCAATTCACCCCTCCACTTT,CASGTGGNSPLHF
TRBV18,NA,NA,TRBJ2-7,TGTGCCAGCTCACCACCGGTCCGGGTCTACGAGCAGTACTTC,CASSPPVRVYEQYF
TRBV28,NA,TRBD1,TRBJ2-7,TGTGCCAGCAGTCCCATGCCGGGGACAGGGGCGAAAATCGGCCCGTACGAGCAGTACTTC,CASSPMPGTGAKIGPYEQYF
TRBV3-1/TRBV3-2,NA,TRBD2,TRBJ2-4,TGTGCCAGCAGCCAAGAAGGCCTAGCGGTAGCCAAAAACATTCAGTACTTC,CASSQEGLAVAKNIQYF
TRBV6-5,NA,NA,TRBJ2-7,TGTGCCAGCAGTCTCCAAGATGCGACAGACTACGAGCAGTACTTC,CASSLQDATDYEQYF
TRBV5-1,NA,NA,TRBJ1-1,TGCGCCAGCAGCTTGGCCGTATCGAACACTGAAGCTTTCTTT,CASSLAVSNTEAFF
TRBV6-6,NA,NA,TRBJ1-1,TGTGCCAGCAGTTTAGAAGAAAACACTGAAGCTTTCTTT,CASSLEENTEAFF
TRBV2,few,NA,TRBJ1-1,TGTGCCAGCACTCAGTACCTTGAAGCTTTCTTT,CASTQYLEAFF
TRBV11-1,NA,NA,TRBJ2-1,TGTGCCAGCAGCCCGGGAGAGGCTTACAATGAGCAGTTCTTC,CASSPGEAYNEQFF
TRBV28,NA,NA,TRBJ1-6,TGTGCCAGCAGTTTTGTGGACAGAAATAATTCACCCCTCCACTTT,CASSFVDRNNSPLHF
TRBV10-3,NA,NA,TRBJ2-5,TGTGCCATCAGTGACGGAGCCAGACTATCAGAGACCCAGTACTTC,CAISDGARLSETQYF
TRBV12-3/TRBV12-4,once,NA,TRBJ1-6,TGTGCCAGCAGTTTTTCGTATAATTCACCCCTCCACTTT,CASSFSYNSPLHF
TRBV2,NA,TRBD2,TRBJ2-1,TGTGCCAGCAGGGGACTAGCGGGAACCTACAATGAGCAGTTCTTC,CASRGLAGTYNEQFF